What follows is one T cell receptor (beta chain) and its context. Its antigen is as yet unknown. The sample originates from a study of T cell repertoires in cytomegalovirus infection. Study overall: Public TCR beta signatures provided an indication of both CMV infection and a matching HLA type.

Trimming took 4 bases from V and 6 from J; bases not matched to a gene: 5. Germline assignment: CDR1 MGHRA and CDR2 YSYEKL. This CDR3 spans 14 amino acids. Study-level points and caveats: Ex vivo, HLA-C-restricted CMV-specific TCR beta clonotypes prevailed over the rest of the response. Carriers of CMV and the relevant HLA type were discriminated by public TCR beta frequency.

TCRdb analysed the reads with MiXCR anew, one entry per CDR3 protein. The repertoire holds some 800,000 distinct CDR3 sequences, with approximately 32% as singletons. The sample consisted of cultured CD8+ T cells from PBMCs, taken from culture after CMV antigen stimulation. The clonotype comes from a human donor in good health (CMV status not recorded). Some clones in this sample may be carry-over from other donors' samples. The V and J genes are TRBV4-1 and TRBJ1-4, with 7 bases fitting TRBD1. The CDR3 bases are TGCGCCAGCAGCCCGACAGGGAACGATGAAAAACTGTTTTTT. Translating gives CASSPTGNDEKLFF.